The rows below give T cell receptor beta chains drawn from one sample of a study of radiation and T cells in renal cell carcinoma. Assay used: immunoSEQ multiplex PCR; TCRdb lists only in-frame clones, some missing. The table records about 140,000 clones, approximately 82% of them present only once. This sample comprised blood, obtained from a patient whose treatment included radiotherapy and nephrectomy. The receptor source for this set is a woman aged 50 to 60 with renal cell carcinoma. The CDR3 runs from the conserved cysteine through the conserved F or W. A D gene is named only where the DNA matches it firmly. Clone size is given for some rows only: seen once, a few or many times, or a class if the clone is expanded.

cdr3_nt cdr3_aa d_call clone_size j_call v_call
TGTGCCAGAAGTTTCATTTGGGAAACGGCCGACTACTATGGCTACACCTTC CARSFIWETADYYGYTF NA few TRBJ1-2 TRBV5-3
TGCGCCAGCAGGCAGGGGATCCCAGATACGCAGTATTTT CASRQGIPDTQYF NA NA TRBJ2-3 TRBV10-2
TGTGCCAGCAGTGAACCAACAGGGGGCTTCGGGGAGCTGTTTTTT CASSEPTGGFGELFF TRBD1 NA TRBJ2-2 TRBV2
TGTGCCAGCAGTGTGGGTCAGCCCCAGCATTTT CASSVGQPQHF NA NA TRBJ1-5 TRBV2
TGCGCCAGCAGCCTCCAGTATACGGGCAATCAGCCCCAGCATTTT CASSLQYTGNQPQHF NA NA TRBJ1-5 TRBV4-1
TGTGCCAGCAGTATAGTCGCGGGGGCAACTAATGAAAAACTGTTTTTT CASSIVAGATNEKLFF NA NA TRBJ1-4 TRBV27
TGTGCTAGTGGTTTGGGGGGGACAGGGGAGCTGTTTTTT CASGLGGTGELFF NA NA TRBJ2-2 TRBV12-5
TGTGCCAGCAGTCCCTCTTTGAGCTCCTACGAGCAGTACTTC CASSPSLSSYEQYF NA once TRBJ2-7 TRBV2
TGTGCCAGCAGCTTGAGTCTATACGAGCAGTACTTC CASSLSLYEQYF NA NA TRBJ2-7 TRBV5-5
TGTGCCAGCAGTTCAATCGACAGACACTATGGCTACACCTTC CASSSIDRHYGYTF NA NA TRBJ1-2 TRBV6-5